Listed here are 26 T cell receptor beta chains from one sample, sequenced in a study of blood T cell repertoires in COVID-19. The repertoire was sequenced with immunoSEQ multiplex PCR; TCRdb's copy has only in-frame clones and lacks some. The sample lists 93,000 or so clones, 89% occurring once. Sequenced sample: peripheral blood. The receptors originated from a woman older than 75 in a cohort sampled during active COVID-19.

V is TRBV19 and J is TRBJ2-2; 8 bases are a match to TRBD2. The CDR3 covers 15 residues. J was trimmed by 6 bases and V by 3 bases; bases with no gene match: 6. Germline V lookup: CDR1 LNHDA, CDR2 SQIVND (reference sequence). The CDR3 DNA is TGTGCCAGTAGTATCACGGGACTAGAGGCCGGGGAGCTGTTTTTT. It encodes CASSITGLEAGELFF.

This clone was counted a single time. V gene TRBV11-2 combines with J gene TRBJ2-1; maybe TRBD2 (5 bases). The germline V gene encodes CDR1 SGHAT and CDR2 FQNNGV. The CDR3 is 15 amino acids. Trimming cost V 4 bases and J 0 bases, with 10 bases left between them. The CDR3, as DNA: TGTGCCAGCAGCTGGGGTCGGGGCTCCTACAATGAGCAGTTCTTC. Translation: CASSWGRGSYNEQFF.

A remark on this clone: It is unclear where the CDR3 begins or ends on the DNA, so no DNA is shown, and the CDR3 is as TCRdb lists it. This chain uses TRBV12-3 or TRBV12-4 with TRBJ1-2; the table assigns TRBD1, which was not confirmed against the DNA. The CDR3 is 13 amino acids in total, end residues counted. The chain's CDR3 is CASSFGQGTGRAF.

This clone was observed a single time. V gene TRBV18 combines with J gene TRBJ2-5, with TRBD1 matching 7 bases. V shed 4 bases and J 4 bases; nucleotides not matched to a gene: 3. CDR1 and CDR2 from the germline V gene are KGHSH and LQKENI. This CDR3 is 13 amino acids long. CDR3 sequence (DNA): TGTGCCAGCTCACTAACAGGGGTAGAGACCCAGTACTTC. Protein: CASSLTGVETQYF.

The chain couples TRBV29-1 to TRBJ1-1, with unresolved D. Germline V gene sequence: CDR1 SQVTM, CDR2 ANQGSEA. The length of the CDR3 is 14 residues. The V and J ends lost 5 bases and 1 base respectively, with 14 bases between them. CDR3 DNA: TGCAGCGTTAAGGACCGGCGGGAGAACACTGAAGCTTTCTTT. Translation gives CSVKDRRENTEAFF.

This clone was seen only a few times. This chain connects TRBV12-5 to TRBJ2-1; 12 nucleotides match TRBD2. The CDR3 has 16 amino acids. V was pared by 5 bases and J by 10 bases, with 12 bases of the junction left unmatched. Germline V gives CDR1 LGHNT, CDR2 FRNRAP. Here the CDR3 reads CASGRRLAGEGSEQFF. CDR3 nucleotide sequence: TGTGCTAGTGGTCGCCGACTAGCGGGAGAGGGCAGCGAGCAGTTCTTC.

The chain combines TRBV7-6 with TRBJ2-3, with 9 bases identical to TRBD2. Germline V CDR1 and CDR2: SGHVS, FNYEAQ. V lost 1 base, J lost 2 bases, and 1 base stayed unmatched. This CDR3 region has 15 residues. The CDR3 loop is CASSLGLAATDTQYF. The CDR3 coding sequence is TGTGCCAGCAGCTTAGGACTAGCGGCCACAGATACGCAGTATTTT.

The chain couples TRBV7-2 to TRBJ2-2; D is unresolved. The ends were cut back, 3 bases at V and 5 bases at J, with 4 bases in the middle. Per the germline V gene, CDR1 is SGHTA and CDR2 is FQGNSA. This CDR3 has 12 residues. The DNA of the CDR3 is TGTGCCAGCAGCTTCCCAACCGGGGAGCTGTTTTTT. This translates into CASSFPTGELFF.

This clone was recorded only once. The J gene is TRBJ2-1, the V gene TRBV3-1 (or the pseudogene TRBV3-2), with D perhaps TRBD2 (7 bases). The V gene's germline CDR1 is LGHDT and CDR2 YNNKEL (reference sequence). There are 14 residues in the CDR3. The V end lost 5 bases, the J end lost 2 bases, and 10 bases lay between the germline ends. The CDR3 reads CASSRGGTYNEQFF. The CDR3 bases are TGTGCCAGCAGCAGGGGGGGGACCTACAATGAGCAGTTCTTC.

The chain joins TRBV7-3 to TRBJ2-1; perhaps TRBD2 as D (7 bases). Trimming removed 4 bases at V and 9 bases at J, with 16 bases between. Germline assignment: CDR1 SGHTA and CDR2 FQGTGA. The CDR3 is made up of 14 amino acids. CDR3: CASSSLGGQGEQFF. The CDR3 nucleotides read TGTGCCAGCAGCTCCTTGGGGGGGCAGGGTGAGCAGTTCTTC.

DNA of the CDR3: TGTGCCAGCAGCTTAGTGGGACTAGCGGGATTCTCCTACAATGAGCAGTTCTTC. Residues: CASSLVGLAGFSYNEQFF. The rearrangement joins TRBV11-2 to TRBJ2-1; TRBD2 matches at 13 bases. J was trimmed by 0 bases and V by 1 base; bases with no gene match: 3. This CDR3 region has 18 residues. The germline V gene has CDR1 SGHAT and CDR2 FQNNGV.

The J gene is TRBJ1-6, the V gene TRBV5-1; the match to TRBD1 covers 9 bases. Trimming at V came to 4 bases and at J to 6 bases, leaving 5 bases not matched to a gene. Germline V lookup: CDR1 SGHRS, CDR2 YFSETQ. This CDR3 is built from 15 residues. The CDR3 loop reads CASSLDRGSNSPLHF. The DNA of the CDR3 is TGCGCCAGCAGCCTGGACAGGGGCTCTAATTCACCCCTCCACTTT.

This chain links TRBV20-1 with TRBJ1-3, with D perhaps matching TRBD1 (5 bases). V shed 3 bases and J shed 4 bases, with 13 bases lying between them. The V gene's germline CDR1 is DFQATT and CDR2 SNEGSKA (reference sequence). The length of the CDR3 is 14 residues. This chain's CDR3 is CSASSQGRGNTIYF. CDR3 DNA sequence: TGCAGTGCTAGTAGCCAGGGCCGCGGAAACACCATATATTTT.

CDR3 nucleotides: TGTGCCAGCACTACGGGACTCACCAACCGACCGTACTTC. This sequence encodes CASTTGLTNRPYF. The V call is TRBV12-3 or TRBV12-4, the J call TRBJ2-4, with D perhaps TRBD2 (6 bases). The length of the CDR3 is 13 residues. V was clipped by 7 bases and J by 15 bases, with 22 bases between them.

The V gene is TRBV24-1, the J gene TRBJ2-5; 7 bases fit TRBD1. The J segment lost 7 bases and the V segment lost 5 bases, leaving 12 bases of the junction unmatched. The CDR3 runs 15 residues. Germline V gene lookup returns CDR1 KGHDR and CDR2 SFDVKD. As DNA, the CDR3 is TGTGCCACCAGTGGCCCTTCAGGGGGTCAGGGGACCCAGTACTTC. Translating it yields CATSGPSGGQGTQYF.

In DNA form, the CDR3 reads TGTGCCAGCAGCCGACCGTGGACAGGGGGTACCACCGGGGAGCTGTTTTTT. This sequence encodes CASSRPWTGGTTGELFF. This sequence joins TRBV13 and TRBJ2-2, with 10 bases identical to TRBD1. V gave up 5 bases and J gave up 4 bases; unmatched junction bases: 10. The CDR3 spans 17 residues. Per the germline V gene, CDR1 is PRHDT and CDR2 is FYEKMQ (reference sequence).

The chain joins TRBV6-4 to TRBJ1-2, with 9 nucleotides matching TRBD1. CDR3 size: 13 residues. V lost 4 bases and J lost 4; bases outside the gene matches: 1. Per the germline V gene, CDR1 is MRHNA and CDR2 is SNTAGT. The CDR3 coding sequence is TGTGCCAGCAGTGGGGGACAGGGCTATGGCTACACCTTC. It yields the protein CASSGGQGYGYTF.

The chain carries TRBV7-3 and TRBJ1-2; 9 bases agree with TRBD1. This CDR3 has 14 residues. The germline V gene has CDR1 SGHTA and CDR2 FQGTGA. Trimming at V came to 3 bases and at J to 6 bases, leaving 5 bases not matched to a gene. CDR3 sequence (DNA): TGTGCCAGCAGCTTCACAGGGGGCGGGAATGGCTACACCTTC. This gives the protein CASSFTGGGNGYTF.

The count of this clone is one. The chain links TRBV6-4 to TRBJ1-5, with D possibly matching TRBD1 (6 bases). The germline V gene has CDR1 MRHNA and CDR2 SNTAGT. The CDR3 sequence is 18 residues long. Trimming pared 4 bases from V and 0 bases from J, leaving 19 bases between. The CDR3 here is CASSAGGALWNSNQPQHF. DNA for the CDR3: TGTGCCAGCAGTGCGGGGGGGGCCCTTTGGAATAGCAATCAGCCCCAGCATTTT.

This clone was seen once. This chain links TRBV3-1 (or the pseudogene TRBV3-2) with TRBJ1-3, with a weak D call TRBD1 (5 bases). CDR3 length: 15 amino acids. CDR1 is LGHDT and CDR2 is YNNKEL in the germline V gene (reference sequence). V dropped 4 bases and J dropped 0 bases, with 10 bases sitting between them. The DNA of the CDR3 is TGTGCCAGCAGCCGTTGGGACTTCTCTGGAAACACCATATATTTT. Translation gives CASSRWDFSGNTIYF.

CDR3 DNA sequence: TGTGCCAGTACAGGGCACGCAGATACGCAGTATTTT. The encoded protein is CASTGHADTQYF. V usage is TRBV2 and J usage is TRBJ2-3; possibly TRBD1 for D (6 bases). The CDR3 consists of 12 residues. Germline V gives CDR1 SNHLY, CDR2 FYNNEI. Trimming took 9 bases from V and 4 from J, leaving 11 bases between them.

The chain recombines TRBV5-4 with TRBJ2-2; 7 bases map to TRBD2. The CDR3 covers 17 residues. J was trimmed by 0 bases and V by 2 bases; bases with no gene match: 7. The germline V gene has CDR1 SGHNT and CDR2 YYREEE (reference sequence). The CDR3 loop is CASSFLAGASNTGELFF. CDR3 in DNA: TGTGCCAGCAGCTTTCTGGCGGGAGCCTCGAACACCGGGGAGCTGTTTTTT.

The gene calls are TRBV25-1 and TRBJ2-2, with TRBD1 matching over 8 bases. This CDR3 contains 15 residues. Looked up from germline, CDR1 is MGHDK and CDR2 is SYGVNS. Trimming removed 10 bases from V and 0 bases from J; junction bases left unmatched: 7. The CDR3 region has the DNA TGTGCCAAGCCCAGACAGGGGACGAACACCGGGGAGCTGTTTTTT. Residues: CAKPRQGTNTGELFF.

CDR3 nucleotides: TGTGCCAGCATCAGCCGCTACAGGGACTCCTACGAGCAGTACTTC. Its translation: CASISRYRDSYEQYF. The chain joins TRBV27 to TRBJ2-7; D may be TRBD1 (6 bases). The germline gives CDR1 MNHEY, CDR2 SMNVEV (reference sequence). CDR3 length: 15 residues. Trimming removed 7 bases from V and 0 bases from J, with 16 bases in between.

The chain couples TRBV9 to TRBJ1-3; 8 bases agree with TRBD1. The CDR3 loop spans 15 amino acids. J gave up 8 bases and V 1 base, and 8 bases lay outside the gene matches. The germline gives CDR1 SGDLS, CDR2 YYNGEE. CDR3: CASSVSWTGQDTIYF. The CDR3 DNA reads as TGTGCCAGCAGCGTATCCTGGACAGGGCAAGACACCATATATTTT.

The chain combines TRBV7-8 with TRBJ1-5; D is ambiguous. From germline, CDR1 is SGHVS and CDR2 FQNEAQ. The CDR3 runs 13 residues. Trimming took 4 bases from V and 9 from J, leaving 13 bases between them. CDR3 sequence reads: CASSSGIIPPQHF. In DNA, the CDR3 is TGTGCCAGCAGCTCGGGAATCATCCCGCCCCAGCATTTT.